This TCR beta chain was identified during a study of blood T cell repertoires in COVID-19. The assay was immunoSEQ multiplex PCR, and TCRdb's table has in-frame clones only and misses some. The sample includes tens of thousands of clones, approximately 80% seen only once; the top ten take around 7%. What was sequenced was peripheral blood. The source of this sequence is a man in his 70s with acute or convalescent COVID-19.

The CDR3 nucleotides read TGTGCTAGTGGTTCGAACAGGGGAGGCGAGACCCAGTACTTC. Amino acids: CASGSNRGGETQYF. The J gene is TRBJ2-5, the V gene TRBV12-5; TRBD1 is a possible D gene (7 bases). Trimming left V 4 bases short and J 5 bases short, with 14 bases between. The CDR3 covers 14 residues. The germline CDR1 and CDR2 sequences are LGHNT and FRNRAP.